Presented here are 14 T cell receptor beta chains from one specimen sequenced in a study of T cells in Graves' hyperthyroidism and ophthalmopathy. RNA transcripts yielded amplified TCR beta CDR3 regions. Using the HTBI primer set, a first-round RT-PCR was run on the TCR CDR3. TCRdb re-derived calls from the multiplex PCR reads in MiXCR, one entry per CDR3 protein. The sample consists of about 320,000 distinct CDR3 sequences, around a sixth of them appearing once. The sequenced sample consisted of blood. The source of these receptors is a man between 25 and 39 years old with Graves' hyperthyroidism.

This clonotype was recorded many times. This sequence joins TRBV20-1 and TRBJ2-5; TRBD2 agrees at 8 bases. The germline gives CDR1 DFQATT, CDR2 SNEGSKA (reference sequence). V lost 7 bases and J lost 4; bases outside the gene matches: 14. The CDR3 contains 15 residues. CDR3 amino acids: CSGSLAGEVVETQYF. Here the CDR3 DNA reads TGCAGTGGGTCCCTAGCGGGTGAGGTCGTAGAGACCCAGTACTTC.

This clonotype showed up many times. This chain connects TRBV28 to TRBJ2-5; D might be TRBD1 (7 bases). V was shortened by 3 bases and J by 3 bases, with 14 bases between the two germline ends. Germline values: CDR1 MDHEN, CDR2 SYDVKM. The CDR3 loop spans 15 amino acids. CDR3 bases: TGTGCCAGCAGTTTCTACAGGGGAGGAGAAGAGACCCAGTACTTC. Its protein product is CASSFYRGGEETQYF.

The chain links TRBV7-9 to TRBJ1-1, with D perhaps TRBD1 (6 bases). The CDR3 spans 13 residues. From germline, CDR1 is SEHNR and CDR2 FQNEAQ (reference sequence). The V gene lost 0 bases and the J gene lost 11 bases, with 13 bases spanning the gap. DNA for the CDR3: TGTGCCAGCAGCTTAGCGGGGGGCAGAAGGGCTTTCTTT. Protein sequence: CASSLAGGRRAFF.

At least ten counts were recorded for this clonotype. The chain has TRBV9 and TRBJ2-7, with 7 bases lining up with TRBD2. Germline V gives CDR1 SGDLS, CDR2 YYNGEE. Trimming cost V 0 bases and J 2 bases; bases outside gene matches: 5. The CDR3 runs 15 residues. The CDR3 loop reads CASSVGASGAYEQYF. The CDR3 coding sequence is TGTGCCAGCAGCGTAGGAGCTAGCGGTGCCTACGAGCAGTACTTC.

The CDR3 nucleotides are TGTGCCATCAGTGGTAGTAGCGGGATTAGCTCCTACAATGAGCAGTTCTTC. Its protein product is CAISGSSGISSYNEQFF. The rearrangement links TRBV10-3 to TRBJ2-1, with 8 nucleotides matching TRBD2. The CDR3 loop spans 17 amino acids. Germline V gene lookup returns CDR1 ENHRY and CDR2 SYGVKD. The V gene end was trimmed by 4 bases and the J gene end by 0 bases; junction bases not matched to a gene: 8.

With regard to this clonotype: A read error may account for a junction end that differs from germline. V is TRBV5-1 and J is TRBJ1-6; D ambiguous. Germline lookup yields CDR1 SGHRS and CDR2 YFSETQ. The CDR3 contains 11 residues. The CDR3 DNA reads TGCACCAGCAGCGACAACGGACCCCTCCACTTT. Translated: CTSSDNGPLHF.

This clonotype was seen a few times. V usage is TRBV6-1 and J usage is TRBJ1-1, with a possible D match to TRBD1 (5 bases). The CDR3 extends over 14 amino acids. The V gene's germline CDR1 is MNHNS and CDR2 SASEGT. Trimming removed 7 bases at V and 5 bases at J, with 17 bases between. The CDR3 DNA follows: TGTGCCAGCAAAAAAGGGCTCCGGGGGACTGAAGCTTTCTTT. Amino acids: CASKKGLRGTEAFF.

This clonotype has at least ten counts. The chain is built from TRBV28 and TRBJ2-2; 8 positions match TRBD2. Germline CDR1 reads MDHEN; CDR2 reads SYDVKM. This CDR3 is 14 amino acids long. The junction had 8 bases not matched to a gene; V was cut back by 10 bases and J by 4 bases. In DNA form, the CDR3 reads TGTGCCACCGCGAGCGGGAGATTCACCGGGGAGCTGTTTTTT. Amino acid sequence: CATASGRFTGELFF.

This clonotype appeared a few times. The rearrangement links TRBV6-1 to TRBJ1-3; 7 bases are a match to TRBD1. Trimming at V came to 8 bases and at J to 3 bases, leaving 10 bases not matched to a gene. The CDR3 runs to 15 residues. Germline V gene sequence: CDR1 MNHNS, CDR2 SASEGT. CDR3 residues: CASGDGQEGGNTIYF. The CDR3 DNA reads TGTGCCAGCGGGGACGGACAGGAAGGTGGAAACACCATATATTTT.

The V call is TRBV19, the J call TRBJ1-3; maybe TRBD1 (5 bases). Germline V gene data show CDR1 as LNHDA and CDR2 as SQIVND (reference sequence). Trimming left V 4 bases short and J 0 bases short, with 7 bases between. The CDR3 spans 14 residues. In nucleotides, the CDR3 is TGTGCCAGTAGTAGACAGAGCTCTGGAAACACCATATATTTT. It translates to CASSRQSSGNTIYF.

Worth noting for this clonotype: Germline is not matched at one junction end, which may reflect a read error. This chain uses TRBV11-2 with TRBJ2-7, with D possibly called TRBD1 or TRBD2 (5 bases each). Germline V lookup: CDR1 SGHAT, CDR2 FQNNGV. There are 13 residues in the CDR3. The CDR3 nucleotides read TGTGCCAGCAGCTTAGCGGGGACCTACGCGCAGTACTTC. It codes for CASSLAGTYAQYF.

In this sample, this clonotype turned up a few times. The chain couples TRBV29-1 to TRBJ1-1; the D is unclear. Trimming cost V 8 bases and J 2 bases, with 12 bases left between them. This CDR3 is 12 amino acids long. The germline V gene has CDR1 SQVTM and CDR2 ANQGSEA. The CDR3 sequence is CSYTAGNTEAFF. Written as DNA, the CDR3 is TGCAGCTATACTGCAGGAAACACTGAAGCTTTCTTT.

This clonotype has a count of ten or more. This chain connects TRBV6-1 to TRBJ1-1; 9 positions match TRBD1. The germline gives CDR1 MNHNS, CDR2 SASEGT. V shed 6 bases and J 2 bases; nucleotides not matched to a gene: 4. CDR3 length: 14 residues. CDR3 coding DNA: TGTGCCAGCAGACAGACAGGGGGAAACACTGAAGCTTTCTTT. Translation: CASRQTGGNTEAFF.

This clonotype was found many times. V gene TRBV2 combines with J gene TRBJ1-6, with 9 bases fitting TRBD1. J lost 10 bases, V lost 2 bases, and 9 bases had no gene match. Germline V CDR1 and CDR2: SNHLY, FYNNEI. This CDR3 has 16 residues. The DNA for the CDR3 is TGTGCCAGCAGTGAATTCTGGACAGGGGATAGGTCACCCCTCCACTTT. Protein product: CASSEFWTGDRSPLHF.